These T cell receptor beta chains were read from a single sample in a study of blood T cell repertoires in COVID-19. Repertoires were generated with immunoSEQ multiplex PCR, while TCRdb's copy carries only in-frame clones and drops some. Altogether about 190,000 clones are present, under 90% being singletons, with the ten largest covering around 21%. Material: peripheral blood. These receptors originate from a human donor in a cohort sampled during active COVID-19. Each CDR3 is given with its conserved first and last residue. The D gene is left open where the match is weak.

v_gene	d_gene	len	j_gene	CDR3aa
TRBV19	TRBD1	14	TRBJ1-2	CASSTGTGVYGYTF
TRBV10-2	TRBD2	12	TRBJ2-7	CASSDGGYEQYF
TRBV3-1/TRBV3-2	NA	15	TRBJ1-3	CASSQAPGTGNTIYF
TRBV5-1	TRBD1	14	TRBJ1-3	CASSLQGTGNTIYF
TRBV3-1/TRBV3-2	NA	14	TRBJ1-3	CASSQTSSGNTIYF
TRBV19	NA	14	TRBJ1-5	CASSIAEAGQPQHF
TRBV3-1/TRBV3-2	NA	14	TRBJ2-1	CASSQDKLDNEQFF
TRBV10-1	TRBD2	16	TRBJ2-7	CASSPITSGIDYEQYF
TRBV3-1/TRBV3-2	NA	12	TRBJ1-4	CASSHPNEKLFF
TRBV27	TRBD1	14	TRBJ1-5	CASRRTGNNQPQHF
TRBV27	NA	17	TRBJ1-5	CASGTGSGNWSNQPQHF
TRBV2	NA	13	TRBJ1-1	CASSENRGTGAFF
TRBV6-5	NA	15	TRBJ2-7	CASRQLLAATYEQYF
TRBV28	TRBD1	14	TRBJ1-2	CASTSPLQGYGYTF
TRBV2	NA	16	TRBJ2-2	CASSPIGETDTGELFF
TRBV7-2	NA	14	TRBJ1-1	CASSAMAGGTEAFF
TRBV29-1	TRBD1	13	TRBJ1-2	CSVVSQGAFGYTF
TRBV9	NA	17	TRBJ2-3	CASSVEIATPSTDTQYF
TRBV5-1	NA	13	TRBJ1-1	CASSREMNTEAFF
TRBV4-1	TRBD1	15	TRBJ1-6	CASSLRRTGDSPLHF
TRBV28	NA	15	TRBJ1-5	CASSNRGYSNQPQHF
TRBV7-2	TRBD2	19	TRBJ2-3	CASRFGTSVSSGGTDTQYF
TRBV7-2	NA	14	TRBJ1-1	CASSLLRLNTEAFF
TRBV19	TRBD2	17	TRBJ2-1	CASSTPPRGSSYNEQFF
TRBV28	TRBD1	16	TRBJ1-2	CASRAIRDRGRSGYTF
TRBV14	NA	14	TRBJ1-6	CASSQGRDNSPLHF
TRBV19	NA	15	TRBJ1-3	CASRSGGISGNTIYF
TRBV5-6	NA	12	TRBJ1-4	CASSLMGAKLFF
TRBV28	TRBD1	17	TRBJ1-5	CASTGQGAQGFDQPQHF
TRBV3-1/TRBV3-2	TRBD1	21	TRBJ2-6	CASSQAPPGQGAPSGANVLTF
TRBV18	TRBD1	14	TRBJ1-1	CASSPRTGSDEAFF
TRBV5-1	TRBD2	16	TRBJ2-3	CASSGPSGSWADTQYF
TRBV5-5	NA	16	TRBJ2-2	CASSFYSGRNTGELFF
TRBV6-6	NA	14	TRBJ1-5	CASSQYRDDQPQHF
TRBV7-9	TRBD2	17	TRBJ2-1	CASSFGPGLAGGVVWFF
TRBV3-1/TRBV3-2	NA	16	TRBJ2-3	CASSPGTGGSTDTQYF
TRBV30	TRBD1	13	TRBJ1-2	CAWGGQPNYGYTF
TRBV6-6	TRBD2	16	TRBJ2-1	CASSTGGLTSYNEQFF
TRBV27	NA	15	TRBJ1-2	CASSLSGQGPKGYTF
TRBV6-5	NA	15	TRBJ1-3	CASTDAPRSGNTIYF
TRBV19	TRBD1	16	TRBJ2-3	CASSSRGLMPTDTQYF
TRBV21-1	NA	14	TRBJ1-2	CASSKKGPAYGYTF
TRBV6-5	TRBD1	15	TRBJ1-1	CASRVDRASNTEAFF
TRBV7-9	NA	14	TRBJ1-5	CASSLDSSYQPQHF
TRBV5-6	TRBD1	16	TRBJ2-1	CASSSLRDSLRREQFF
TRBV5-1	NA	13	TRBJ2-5	CASSSTGPETQYF
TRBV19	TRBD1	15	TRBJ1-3	CASTPPGQTGNTIYF
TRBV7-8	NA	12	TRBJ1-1	CASGQGGRQAFF